This is a list of T cell receptor beta chains from one sample in a study of shared clonotypes between healthy human individuals. This table comes from immunoSEQ multiplex PCR, and its TCRdb copy is limited to in-frame clones, with some not included. The repertoire holds some 2,000,000 clones, with more than 90% as singletons. Material: naive CD4+ T cells sorted from blood. The receptors come from a man aged 18 to 29 in good health. CDR3s include the opening cysteine and the closing phenylalanine or tryptophan. Fields, in order: clone size, V gene, D gene, J gene, CDR3 protein, CDR3 DNA. The D gene is left open where the match is weak. Clone size is not always given. Where it is, it says once, few, many or a class for expanded clones.

abundance: -
v_gene: TRBV6-1
d_gene: TRBD1
j_gene: TRBJ2-7
CDR3aa: CASSDGQGTYEQYF
CDR3nt: TGTGCCAGCAGTGATGGACAGGGCACCTACGAGCAGTACTTC

abundance: -
v_gene: TRBV10-1
d_gene: -
j_gene: TRBJ1-1
CDR3aa: CASSEGDRGAFF
CDR3nt: TGCGCCAGCAGTGAAGGGGATAGAGGAGCTTTCTTT

abundance: -
v_gene: TRBV28
d_gene: -
j_gene: TRBJ2-7
CDR3aa: CASSFPRVGVQYF
CDR3nt: TGTGCCAGCAGTTTCCCCCGGGTTGGAGTGCAGTACTTC

abundance: -
v_gene: TRBV27
d_gene: -
j_gene: TRBJ2-7
CDR3aa: CASRDFYSSYEQYF
CDR3nt: TGTGCCAGCAGAGACTTCTACAGCTCCTACGAGCAGTACTTC

abundance: once
v_gene: TRBV6-5
d_gene: TRBD2
j_gene: TRBJ2-7
CDR3aa: CASRPGTSFAGEQYF
CDR3nt: TGTGCCAGCAGACCCGGGACTAGCTTCGCGGGGGAGCAGTACTTC

abundance: -
v_gene: TRBV7-3
d_gene: -
j_gene: TRBJ2-5
CDR3aa: CASSLGDWVEETQYF
CDR3nt: TGTGCCAGCAGCTTGGGTGATTGGGTTGAAGAGACCCAGTACTTC

abundance: -
v_gene: TRBV19
d_gene: -
j_gene: TRBJ1-3
CDR3aa: CASSIRAGGGNTIYF
CDR3nt: TGTGCCAGTAGTATAAGAGCCGGCGGCGGAAACACCATATATTTT

abundance: -
v_gene: TRBV27
d_gene: -
j_gene: TRBJ2-7
CDR3aa: CASSLGWDGSYEQYF
CDR3nt: TGTGCCAGCAGTTTGGGATGGGACGGGTCCTACGAGCAGTACTTC

abundance: once
v_gene: TRBV29-1
d_gene: TRBD2
j_gene: TRBJ2-7
CDR3aa: CSVEGLAENYEQYF
CDR3nt: TGCAGCGTTGAAGGACTAGCGGAAAACTACGAGCAGTACTTC

abundance: -
v_gene: TRBV28
d_gene: TRBD1
j_gene: TRBJ1-5
CDR3aa: CASSLSQGASSNQPQHF
CDR3nt: TGTGCCAGCAGTTTATCTCAGGGGGCCTCTAGCAATCAGCCCCAGCATTTT

abundance: -
v_gene: TRBV18
d_gene: -
j_gene: TRBJ1-5
CDR3aa: CASSPPGVGQPQHF
CDR3nt: TGTGCCAGCTCACCACCCGGGGTGGGACAGCCCCAGCATTTT

abundance: -
v_gene: TRBV4-1
d_gene: -
j_gene: TRBJ2-5
CDR3aa: CASSQAPGETQYF
CDR3nt: TGCGCCAGCAGCCAAGCCCCCGGGGAGACCCAGTACTTC

abundance: -
v_gene: TRBV10-1
d_gene: TRBD2
j_gene: TRBJ2-2
CDR3aa: CASSVASGNTGELFF
CDR3nt: TGCGCCAGCAGTGTTGCTAGCGGGAACACCGGGGAGCTGTTTTTT

abundance: -
v_gene: TRBV28
d_gene: -
j_gene: TRBJ1-5
CDR3aa: CASSLRPPPPRPQHF
CDR3nt: TGTGCCAGCAGTTTACGGCCCCCTCCTCCCCGGCCCCAGCATTTT

abundance: -
v_gene: TRBV2
d_gene: TRBD1
j_gene: TRBJ1-2
CDR3aa: CASSGSGGTTNYGYTF
CDR3nt: TGTGCCAGCAGTGGTTCAGGGGGGACCACTAACTATGGCTACACCTTC

abundance: -
v_gene: TRBV6-5
d_gene: -
j_gene: TRBJ1-4
CDR3aa: CASRNSLSNEKLFF
CDR3nt: TGTGCCAGCAGGAACAGCCTATCTAATGAAAAACTGTTTTTT

abundance: -
v_gene: TRBV11-2
d_gene: -
j_gene: TRBJ2-7
CDR3aa: CASSLGSLEQYF
CDR3nt: TGTGCCAGCAGCTTAGGATCCCTCGAGCAGTACTTC

abundance: -
v_gene: TRBV2
d_gene: TRBD1
j_gene: TRBJ1-6
CDR3aa: CASAAGGSSSPLHF
CDR3nt: TGTGCCAGCGCCGCAGGGGGGAGTTCTTCACCCCTCCACTTT

abundance: -
v_gene: TRBV4-1
d_gene: -
j_gene: TRBJ1-5
CDR3aa: CASSMAIDTFNQPQHF
CDR3nt: TGCGCCAGCAGCATGGCCATCGACACCTTCAATCAGCCCCAGCATTTT

abundance: -
v_gene: TRBV6-7
d_gene: TRBD2
j_gene: TRBJ2-7
CDR3aa: CASSYPRLAGDYEQYF
CDR3nt: TGTGCCAGCAGTTACCCACGACTAGCGGGGGACTACGAGCAGTACTTC

abundance: -
v_gene: TRBV30
d_gene: TRBD2
j_gene: TRBJ2-3
CDR3aa: CAWSTGLAGGFQPDTQYF
CDR3nt: TGTGCCTGGAGTACGGGACTAGCGGGAGGGTTTCAACCAGATACGCAGTATTTT

abundance: -
v_gene: TRBV5-1
d_gene: -
j_gene: TRBJ2-1
CDR3aa: CASSLASQGRNEQFF
CDR3nt: TGCGCCAGCAGCTTGGCCAGTCAGGGACGCAATGAGCAGTTCTTC

abundance: -
v_gene: TRBV6-6
d_gene: -
j_gene: TRBJ2-6
CDR3aa: CASSRTGDPGANVLTF
CDR3nt: TGTGCCAGCAGCCGTACTGGGGACCCTGGGGCCAACGTCCTGACTTTC